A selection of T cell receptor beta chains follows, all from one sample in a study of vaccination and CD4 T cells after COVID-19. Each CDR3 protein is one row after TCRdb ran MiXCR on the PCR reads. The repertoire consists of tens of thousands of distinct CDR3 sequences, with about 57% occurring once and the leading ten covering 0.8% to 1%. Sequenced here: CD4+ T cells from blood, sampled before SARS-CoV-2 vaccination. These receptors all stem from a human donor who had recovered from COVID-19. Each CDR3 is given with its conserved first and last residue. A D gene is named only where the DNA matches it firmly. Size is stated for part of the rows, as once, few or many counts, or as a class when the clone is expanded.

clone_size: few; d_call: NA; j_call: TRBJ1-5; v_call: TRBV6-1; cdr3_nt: TGTGCCAGCAGTGAAGGACGACCGTTTCGGCCCCAGCATTTT; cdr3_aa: CASSEGRPFRPQHF
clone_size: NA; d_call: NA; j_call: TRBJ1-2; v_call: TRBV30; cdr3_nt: TGTGCCTGGAGCCGGGACTCAAAGGACTATGGCTACACCTTC; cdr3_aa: CAWSRDSKDYGYTF
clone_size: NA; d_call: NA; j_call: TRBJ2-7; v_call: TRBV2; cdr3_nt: TGTGCCAGCAGTGTAAGTGGAGGGGCCGGCTCCTACGAGCAGTACTTC; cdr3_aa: CASSVSGGAGSYEQYF
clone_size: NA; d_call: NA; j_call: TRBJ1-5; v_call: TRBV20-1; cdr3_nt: TGCAGTGCTAGCAAGGGACACGTGAATAGCAATCAGCCCCAGCATTTT; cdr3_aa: CSASKGHVNSNQPQHF
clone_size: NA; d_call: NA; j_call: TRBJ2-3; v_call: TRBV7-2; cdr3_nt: TGTGCCAGCAGCTCTTCCAAGGGTCCAGATACGCAGTATTTT; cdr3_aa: CASSSSKGPDTQYF
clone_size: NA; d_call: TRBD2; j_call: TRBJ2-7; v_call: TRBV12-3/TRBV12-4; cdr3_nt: TGTGCCAGCAGTTTAGGCAGCGGGAGACTATACGAGCAGTACTTC; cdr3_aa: CASSLGSGRLYEQYF
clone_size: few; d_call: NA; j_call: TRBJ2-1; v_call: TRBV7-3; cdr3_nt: TGTGCCAGCAGCCCTAATACTGGTGAGCAGTTCTTC; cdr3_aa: CASSPNTGEQFF
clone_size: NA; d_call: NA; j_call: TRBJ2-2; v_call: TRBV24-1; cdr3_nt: TGTGCCACCAGTACAACGTTCAGGGGTATCGGGGAGCTGTTTTTT; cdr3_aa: CATSTTFRGIGELFF
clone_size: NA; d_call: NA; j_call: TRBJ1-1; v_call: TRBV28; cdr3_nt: TGTGCCAGCAATAGGATATCGGTTGGGGGCCGAACGAATACTGAAGCTTTCTTT; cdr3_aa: CASNRISVGGRTNTEAFF
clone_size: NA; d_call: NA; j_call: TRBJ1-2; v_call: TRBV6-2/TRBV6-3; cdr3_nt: TGTGCCAGCAGTCCCCCATTTCGGGGGCTGAGCTATGGCTACACCTTC; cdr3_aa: CASSPPFRGLSYGYTF
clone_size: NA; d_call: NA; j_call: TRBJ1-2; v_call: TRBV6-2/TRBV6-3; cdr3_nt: TGTGCCAGCAGTTACAAGACCTATGGCTACACCTTC; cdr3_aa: CASSYKTYGYTF
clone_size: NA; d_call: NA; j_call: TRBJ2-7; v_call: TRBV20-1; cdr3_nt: TGCAGTGCTGAAGAGGACAGATTCTCCTACGAGCAGTACTTC; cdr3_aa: CSAEEDRFSYEQYF
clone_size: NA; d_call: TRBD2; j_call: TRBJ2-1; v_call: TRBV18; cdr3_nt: TGTGCCAGCTCACCGACTAGCGGGATTCAAGATGAGCAGTTCTTC; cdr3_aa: CASSPTSGIQDEQFF
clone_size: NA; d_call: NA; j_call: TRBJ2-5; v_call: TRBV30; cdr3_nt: TGTGCCTGGAGTCAGCAACAAGAGACCCAGTACTTC; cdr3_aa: CAWSQQQETQYF
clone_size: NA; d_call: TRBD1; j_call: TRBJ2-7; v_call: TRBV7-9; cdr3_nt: TGTGCCAGCAGCTCGTCGACAGGGTGGGGCGAGCAGTACTTC; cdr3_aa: CASSSSTGWGEQYF
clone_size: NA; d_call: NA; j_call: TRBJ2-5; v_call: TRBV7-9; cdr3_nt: TGTGCCAGCAGCACCCAGGGGTTCGAAGAGACCCAGTACTTC; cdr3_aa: CASSTQGFEETQYF
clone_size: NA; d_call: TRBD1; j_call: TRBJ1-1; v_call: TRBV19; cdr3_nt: TGTGCCAGTAGTATCCGGGACAGGGGTGCCGGAAACACTGAAGCTTTCTTT; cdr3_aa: CASSIRDRGAGNTEAFF
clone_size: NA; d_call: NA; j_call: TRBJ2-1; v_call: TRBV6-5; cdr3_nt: TGTGCCAGCAGTTACCAGCGACAGAATGAGCAGTTCTTC; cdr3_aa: CASSYQRQNEQFF
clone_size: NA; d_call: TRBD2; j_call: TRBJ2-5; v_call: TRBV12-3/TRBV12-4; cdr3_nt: TGTGCCAGCGTAAGCGGGGGGGAGACCCAGTACTTC; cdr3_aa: CASVSGGETQYF
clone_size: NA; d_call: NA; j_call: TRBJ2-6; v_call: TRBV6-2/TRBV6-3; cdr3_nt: TGTGCCAGCAGCTCCCCCACCACAGGGTCCAACTCTGGGGCCAACGTCCTGACTTTC; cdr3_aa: CASSSPTTGSNSGANVLTF
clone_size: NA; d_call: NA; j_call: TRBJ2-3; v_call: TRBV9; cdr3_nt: TGTGCCAGCAGCGTTAGGGGGGGCCAGACCACAGATACGCAGTATTTT; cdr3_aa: CASSVRGGQTTDTQYF
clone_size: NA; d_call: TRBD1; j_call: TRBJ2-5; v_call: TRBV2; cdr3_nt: TGTGCCAGCAGCAGGGACAGAACAAGCCAAGAGACCCAGTACTTC; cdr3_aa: CASSRDRTSQETQYF
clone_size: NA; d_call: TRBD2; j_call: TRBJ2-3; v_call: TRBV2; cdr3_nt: TGTGCCAGCAAGGCGGGAGAGCCTCCAGATACGCAGTATTTT; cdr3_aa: CASKAGEPPDTQYF
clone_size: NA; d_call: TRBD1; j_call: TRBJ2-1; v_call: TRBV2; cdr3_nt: TGTGCCAGCAGTGGGGGGACAGAATACAATGAGCAGTTCTTC; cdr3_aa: CASSGGTEYNEQFF
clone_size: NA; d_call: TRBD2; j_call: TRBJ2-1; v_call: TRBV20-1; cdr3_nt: TGCAGTGCTAGAGTGGGCGGGAGGGTGGACAATGAGCAGTTCTTC; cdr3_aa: CSARVGGRVDNEQFF
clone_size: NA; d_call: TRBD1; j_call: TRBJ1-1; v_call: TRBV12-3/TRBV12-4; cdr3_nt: TGTGCCAGCACGTGGGACAGGGGGAACACTGAAGCTTTCTTT; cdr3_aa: CASTWDRGNTEAFF
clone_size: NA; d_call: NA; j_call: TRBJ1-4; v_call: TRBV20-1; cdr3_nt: TGCAGTGCCGAAAATGAAAAACTGTTTTTT; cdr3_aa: CSAENEKLFF
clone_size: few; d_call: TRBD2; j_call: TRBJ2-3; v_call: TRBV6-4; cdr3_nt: TGTGCCAGCAGTGGGGTAGCGGGAGGCACAGATACGCAGTATTTT; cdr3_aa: CASSGVAGGTDTQYF
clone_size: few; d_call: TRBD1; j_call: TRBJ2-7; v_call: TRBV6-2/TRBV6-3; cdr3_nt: TGTGCCAGCAGTTACCCCCGGGGACAGGACACCTACGAGCAGTACTTC; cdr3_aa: CASSYPRGQDTYEQYF
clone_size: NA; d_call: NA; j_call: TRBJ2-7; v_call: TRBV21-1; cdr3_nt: TGTGCCAGCAGTTGGACCAGCGACGAGCAGTACTTC; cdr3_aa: CASSWTSDEQYF
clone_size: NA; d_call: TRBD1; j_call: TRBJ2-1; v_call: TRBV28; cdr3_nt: TGTGCCAGCAGTTCCCCTATAGGACAGGGAGGCTACAATGAGCAGTTCTTC; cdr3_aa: CASSSPIGQGGYNEQFF
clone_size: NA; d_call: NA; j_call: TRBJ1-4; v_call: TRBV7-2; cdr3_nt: TGTGCCAGCAGCCCCTACGGGAGGGGGGGTAATGAAAAACTGTTTTTT; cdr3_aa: CASSPYGRGGNEKLFF
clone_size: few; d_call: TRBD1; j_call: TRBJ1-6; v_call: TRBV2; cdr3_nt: TGTGCCAGCAGTCCGGGACAGGGGAGATCTTCACCCCTCCACTTT; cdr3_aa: CASSPGQGRSSPLHF
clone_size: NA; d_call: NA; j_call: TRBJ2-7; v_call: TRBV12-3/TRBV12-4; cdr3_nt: TGTGCCAGCAGTTTAAGGGGGACCCTCTACGAGCAGTACTTC; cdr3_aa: CASSLRGTLYEQYF
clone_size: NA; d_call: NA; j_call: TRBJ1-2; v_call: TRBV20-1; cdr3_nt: TGCAGTGCGGAAACGGACAGAGACGGCTACACCTTC; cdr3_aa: CSAETDRDGYTF
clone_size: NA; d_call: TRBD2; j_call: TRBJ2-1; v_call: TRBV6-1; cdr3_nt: TGTGCCAGCAGCCCCGGGACTAGCGATTACAATGAGCAGTTCTTC; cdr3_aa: CASSPGTSDYNEQFF
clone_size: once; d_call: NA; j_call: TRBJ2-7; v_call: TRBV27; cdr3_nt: TGTGCCAGCAGTTCTGGGACAAGGCGCTACGAGCAGTACTTC; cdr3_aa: CASSSGTRRYEQYF
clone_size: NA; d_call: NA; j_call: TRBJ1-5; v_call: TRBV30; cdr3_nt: TGTGCCTGGAGTGTCCCCCTTAGCAATCAGCCCCAGCATTTT; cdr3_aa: CAWSVPLSNQPQHF
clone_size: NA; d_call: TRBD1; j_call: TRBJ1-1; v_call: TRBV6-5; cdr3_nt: TGTGCCAGCAGTTCCCTCCAGGGACAGCTTGAAGCTTTCTTT; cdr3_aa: CASSSLQGQLEAFF
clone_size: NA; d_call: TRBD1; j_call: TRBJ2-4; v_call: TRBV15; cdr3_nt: TGTGCCACCAGCAGAGAGGTGGGGACAGGGTGGAACATTCAGTACTTC; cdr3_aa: CATSREVGTGWNIQYF
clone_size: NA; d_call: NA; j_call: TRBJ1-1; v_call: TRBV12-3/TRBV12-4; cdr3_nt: TGTGCCAGCAGCCGGGGGCGGGTTTTCTTT; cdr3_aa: CASSRGRVFF
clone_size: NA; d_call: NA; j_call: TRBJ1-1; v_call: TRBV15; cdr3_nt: TGTGCCACCAGCAGAGATTGGGGGGGCGCGAGGGCTTTCTTT; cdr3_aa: CATSRDWGGARAFF
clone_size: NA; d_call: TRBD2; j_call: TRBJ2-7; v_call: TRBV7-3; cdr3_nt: TGTGCCAGCAGCTTAGCTAGCGGGACTCCGCAGTACTTC; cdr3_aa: CASSLASGTPQYF
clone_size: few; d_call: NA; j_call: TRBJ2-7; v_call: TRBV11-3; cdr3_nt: TGTGCCAGCAGCTCCCGACCGCGGGACAAATACTACGAGCAGTACTTC; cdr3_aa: CASSSRPRDKYYEQYF
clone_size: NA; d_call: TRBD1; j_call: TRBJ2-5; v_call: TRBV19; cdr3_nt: TGTGCCAGTAGTCGACCCCGCGGACAGGGTGGGCAAGAGACCCAGTACTTC; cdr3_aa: CASSRPRGQGGQETQYF
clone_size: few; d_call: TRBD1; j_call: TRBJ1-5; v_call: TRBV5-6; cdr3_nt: TGTGCCAGCAGCCAACGATCCGGGACAGGGGGTCAGCCCCAGCATTTT; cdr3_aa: CASSQRSGTGGQPQHF
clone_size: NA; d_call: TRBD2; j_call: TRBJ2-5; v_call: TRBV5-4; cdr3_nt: TGTGCCAGCAGCTTGAGGCCGGGGGGGGAGACCCAGTACTTC; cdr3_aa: CASSLRPGGETQYF
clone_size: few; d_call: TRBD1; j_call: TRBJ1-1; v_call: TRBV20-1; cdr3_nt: TGCAGTGCTAGAGGGGGATCAGGGGGGCTGAAGGCTTTCTTT; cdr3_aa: CSARGGSGGLKAFF
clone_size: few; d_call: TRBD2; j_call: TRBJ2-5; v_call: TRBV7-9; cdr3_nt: TGTGCCAGCAGCTTACAATTAGCGGGGGAAGGGAAGACCCAGTACTTC; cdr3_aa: CASSLQLAGEGKTQYF
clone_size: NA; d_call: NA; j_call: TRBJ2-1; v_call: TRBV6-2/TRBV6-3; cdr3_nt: TGTGCCAGCAGTTATGACAATGAGCAGTTCTTC; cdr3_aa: CASSYDNEQFF
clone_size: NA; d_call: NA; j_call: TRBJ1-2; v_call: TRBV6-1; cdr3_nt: TGTGCCAGCAGTCGGGGGACAAACTATGGCTACACCTTC; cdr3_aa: CASSRGTNYGYTF
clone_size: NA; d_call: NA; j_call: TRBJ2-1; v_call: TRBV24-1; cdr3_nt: TGTGCCACCAGTAGGTACAATGAGCAGTTCTTC; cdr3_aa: CATSRYNEQFF
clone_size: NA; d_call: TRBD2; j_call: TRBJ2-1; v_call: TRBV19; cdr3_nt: TGTGCCAGTAGTGGTGGGACTAGCGGGCCCAATGAGCAGTTCTTC; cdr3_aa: CASSGGTSGPNEQFF
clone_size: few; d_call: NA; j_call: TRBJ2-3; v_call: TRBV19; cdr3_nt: TGTGCCAGTAGTCAGCCCTCCGCCGCAGATACGCAGTATTTT; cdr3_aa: CASSQPSAADTQYF
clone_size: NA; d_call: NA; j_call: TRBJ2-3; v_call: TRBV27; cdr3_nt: TGTGCCATCCGACCCTCTAGCACAGATACGCAGTATTTT; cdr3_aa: CAIRPSSTDTQYF
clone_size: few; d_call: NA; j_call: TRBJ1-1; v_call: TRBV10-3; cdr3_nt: TGTGCCATCAGTGAGTCTACAGGGCCTTCTGAAGCTTTCTTT; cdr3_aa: CAISESTGPSEAFF
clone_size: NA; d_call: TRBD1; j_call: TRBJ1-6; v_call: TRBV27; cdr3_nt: TGTGCCAGCACCCGAGCGACAGGGGGAGGCGGTTCACCCCTCCACTTT; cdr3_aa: CASTRATGGGGSPLHF
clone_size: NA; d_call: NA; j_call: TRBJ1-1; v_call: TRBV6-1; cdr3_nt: TGTGCCAGCAGTGAAGCCGAAAACACTGAAGCTTTCTTT; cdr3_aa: CASSEAENTEAFF
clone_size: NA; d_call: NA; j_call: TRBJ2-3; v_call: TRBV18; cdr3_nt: TGTGCCAGCTCAGGGGGAGCAACAGATACGCAGTATTTT; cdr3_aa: CASSGGATDTQYF